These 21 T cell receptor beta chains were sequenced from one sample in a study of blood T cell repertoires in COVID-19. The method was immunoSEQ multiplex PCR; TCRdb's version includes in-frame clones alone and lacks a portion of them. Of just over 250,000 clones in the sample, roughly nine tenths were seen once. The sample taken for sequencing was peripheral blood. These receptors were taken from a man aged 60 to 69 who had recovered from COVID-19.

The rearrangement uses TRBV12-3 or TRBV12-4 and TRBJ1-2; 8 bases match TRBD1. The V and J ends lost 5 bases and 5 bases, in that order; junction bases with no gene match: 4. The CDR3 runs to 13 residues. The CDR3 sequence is CASSLDRGYGYTF. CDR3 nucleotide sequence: TGTGCCAGCAGTCTTGACAGGGGTTATGGCTACACCTTC.

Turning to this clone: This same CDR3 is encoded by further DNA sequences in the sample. CDR3 protein: CASSLVGGQADTQYF. The DNA of the CDR3 is TGTGCCAGCAGCTTGGTGGGGGGTCAAGCAGATACGCAGTATTTT. The genes are TRBV11-2 and TRBJ2-3; perhaps TRBD2 as D (6 bases). Germline V gene data show CDR1 as SGHAT and CDR2 as FQNNGV. V was cut by 3 bases and J by 4 bases, with 14 bases left in between. The CDR3 spans 15 residues.

CDR3 nucleotide sequence: TGTGCCAGCAGCGTAGTAGGGGGTAGCACAGATACGCAGTATTTT. Protein product: CASSVVGGSTDTQYF. The chain recombines TRBV9 with TRBJ2-3; weak D call: TRBD1 (6 bases). Trimming shortened V by 0 bases and J by 0 bases, and 8 bases separated the two germline ends. The CDR3 covers 15 residues. Germline CDR1 reads SGDLS; CDR2 reads YYNGEE.

The CDR3 reads CASSLIPSGTSNVPQHF. CDR3 DNA: TGTGCCAGCAGCTTGATCCCGTCGGGGACATCAAATGTTCCCCAGCATTTT. V and J are TRBV5-5 and TRBJ1-5; D perhaps matches TRBD1 (6 bases). Germline CDR1 and CDR2: SGHKS and YYEKEE (reference sequence). The CDR3 sequence is 17 residues long. V shed 1 base and J shed 10 bases, with 24 bases lying between them. The entire variable domain, with the rest obtained from reference TRBV5-5 and TRBJ1-5, is as follows: DAGVTQSPTHLIKTRGQQVTLRCSPISGHKSVSWYQQVLGQGPQFIFQYYEKEERGRGNFPDRFSARQFPNYSSELNVNALLLGDSALYLCASSLIPSGTSNVPQHFGDGTRLSIL.

CDR3 amino acids: CASSGQGVYEQYF. CDR3 DNA sequence: TGCGCCAGCAGTGGACAGGGGGTCTACGAGCAGTACTTC. The chain joins TRBV5-1 to TRBJ2-7; 10 bases agree with TRBD1. J gave up 3 bases and V 5 bases, and 2 bases lay outside the gene matches. Germline V gene data show CDR1 as SGHRS and CDR2 as YFSETQ. The CDR3 length is 13 residues. The full variable domain, completed using reference TRBV5-1 and TRBJ2-7, is KAGVTQTPRYLIKTRGQQVTLSCSPISGHRSVSWYQQTPGQGLQFLFEYFSETQRNKGNFPGRFSGRQFSNSRSEMNVSTLELGDSALYLCASSGQGVYEQYFGPGTRLTVT.

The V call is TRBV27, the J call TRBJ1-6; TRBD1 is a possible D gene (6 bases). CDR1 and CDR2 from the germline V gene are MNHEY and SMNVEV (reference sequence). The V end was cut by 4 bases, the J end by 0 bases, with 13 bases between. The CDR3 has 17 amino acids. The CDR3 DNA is TGTGCCAGCAGTTCCATCACAGGGAGCTCCTATAATTCACCCCTCCACTTT. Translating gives CASSSITGSSYNSPLHF.

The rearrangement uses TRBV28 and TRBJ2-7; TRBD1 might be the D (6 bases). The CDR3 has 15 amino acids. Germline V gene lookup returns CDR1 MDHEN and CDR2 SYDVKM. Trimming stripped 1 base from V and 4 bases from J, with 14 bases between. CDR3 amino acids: CASSLSVGGAYEQYF. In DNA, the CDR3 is TGTGCCAGCAGTTTATCAGTAGGGGGTGCGTACGAGCAGTACTTC.

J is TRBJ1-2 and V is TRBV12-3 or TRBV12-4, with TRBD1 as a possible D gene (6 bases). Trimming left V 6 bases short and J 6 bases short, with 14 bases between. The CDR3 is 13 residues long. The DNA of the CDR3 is TGTGCCAGCAGCCACAGGGTTTTTGATGGCTACACCTTC. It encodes CASSHRVFDGYTF.

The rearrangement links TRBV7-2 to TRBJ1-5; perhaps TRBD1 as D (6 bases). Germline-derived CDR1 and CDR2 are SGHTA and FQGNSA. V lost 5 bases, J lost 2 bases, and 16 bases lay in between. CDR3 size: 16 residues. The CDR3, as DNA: TGTGCCAGCAGCAACCAACAGGGTAGGGGCAATCAGCCCCAGCATTTT. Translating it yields CASSNQQGRGNQPQHF.

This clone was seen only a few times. The CDR3 DNA sequence: TGCGCCAGCAGCCCAGGGGACAACGGGCTTGGCAATCAGCCCCAGCATTTT. Protein: CASSPGDNGLGNQPQHF. The chain couples TRBV5-1 to TRBJ1-5; D perhaps matches TRBD1 (6 bases). Looked up from germline, CDR1 is SGHRS and CDR2 is YFSETQ. Trimming pared 4 bases from V and 2 bases from J, leaving 19 bases between. This CDR3 is 17 amino acids long.

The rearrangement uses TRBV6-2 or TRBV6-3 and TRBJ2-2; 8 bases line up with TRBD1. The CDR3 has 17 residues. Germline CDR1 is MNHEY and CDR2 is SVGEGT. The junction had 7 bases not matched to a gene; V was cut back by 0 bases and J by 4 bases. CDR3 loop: CASSYSVGQGSTGELFF. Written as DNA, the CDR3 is TGTGCCAGCAGTTACTCAGTTGGACAGGGTTCCACCGGGGAGCTGTTTTTT.

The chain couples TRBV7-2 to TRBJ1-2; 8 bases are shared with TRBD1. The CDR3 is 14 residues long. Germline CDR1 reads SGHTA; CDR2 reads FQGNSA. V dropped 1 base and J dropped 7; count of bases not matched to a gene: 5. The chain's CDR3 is CASSLDSGGRGYTF. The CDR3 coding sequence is TGTGCCAGCAGCTTAGATTCAGGGGGCCGTGGCTACACCTTC.

The CDR3 nucleotides are TGTGCCAGCAGCCCGGGGGACAGGGGAAGAACTGAAGCTTTCTTT. Translation gives CASSPGDRGRTEAFF. The chain links TRBV13 to TRBJ1-1; 10 nucleotides line up with TRBD1. Germline lookup yields CDR1 PRHDT and CDR2 FYEKMQ (reference sequence). This CDR3 has 15 amino acids. V gave up 5 bases and J gave up 5 bases; unmatched junction bases: 8.

As DNA, the CDR3 is TGTGCCAGCAGCCCAGGAGGCAGGGGTTATGCCTACGAGCAGTACTTC. This gives the protein CASSPGGRGYAYEQYF. The gene calls are TRBV11-3 and TRBJ2-7, with D possibly TRBD1 on 6 matching bases. Germline lookup yields CDR1 SGHNT and CDR2 YENEEA. The CDR3 runs to 16 residues. V was shortened by 5 bases and J by 2 bases, with 19 bases between the two germline ends.

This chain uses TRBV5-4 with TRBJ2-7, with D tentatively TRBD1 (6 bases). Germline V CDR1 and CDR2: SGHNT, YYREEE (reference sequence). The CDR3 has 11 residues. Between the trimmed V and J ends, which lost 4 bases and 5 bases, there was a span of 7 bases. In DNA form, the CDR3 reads TGTGCCAGCAGCGAGGGGGACGAGCAGTACTTC. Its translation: CASSEGDEQYF.

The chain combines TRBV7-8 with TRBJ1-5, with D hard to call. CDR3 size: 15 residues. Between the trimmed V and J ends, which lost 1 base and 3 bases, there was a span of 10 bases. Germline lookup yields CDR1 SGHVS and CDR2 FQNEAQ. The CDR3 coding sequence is TGTGCCAGCAGCTTAGAGCGGGGTATCAATCAGCCCCAGCATTTT. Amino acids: CASSLERGINQPQHF. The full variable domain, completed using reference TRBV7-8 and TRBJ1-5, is GAGVSQSPRYKVAKRGQDVALRCDPISGHVSLFWYQQALGQGPEFLTYFQNEAQLDKSGLPSDRFFAERPEGSVSTLKIQRTQQEDSAVYLCASSLERGINQPQHFGDGTRLSIL.

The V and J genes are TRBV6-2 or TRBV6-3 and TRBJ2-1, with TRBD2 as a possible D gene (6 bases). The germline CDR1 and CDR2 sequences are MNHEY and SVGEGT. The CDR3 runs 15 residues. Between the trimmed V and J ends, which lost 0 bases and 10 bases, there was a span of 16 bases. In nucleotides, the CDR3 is TGTGCCAGCAGTTACTCTGCGGGGCGCGTACGAGAGCAGTTCTTC. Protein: CASSYSAGRVREQFF.

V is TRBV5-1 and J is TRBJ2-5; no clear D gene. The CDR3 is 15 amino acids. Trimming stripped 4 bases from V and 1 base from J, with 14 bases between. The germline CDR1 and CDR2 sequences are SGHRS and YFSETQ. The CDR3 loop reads CASSTERHAQETQYF. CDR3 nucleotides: TGCGCCAGCAGCACGGAAAGACACGCCCAAGAGACCCAGTACTTC.

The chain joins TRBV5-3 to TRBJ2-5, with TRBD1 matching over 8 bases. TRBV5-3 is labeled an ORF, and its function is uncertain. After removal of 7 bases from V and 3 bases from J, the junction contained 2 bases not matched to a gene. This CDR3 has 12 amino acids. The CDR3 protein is CARPDREETQYF. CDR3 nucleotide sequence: TGTGCCAGACCGGACAGGGAAGAGACCCAGTACTTC.

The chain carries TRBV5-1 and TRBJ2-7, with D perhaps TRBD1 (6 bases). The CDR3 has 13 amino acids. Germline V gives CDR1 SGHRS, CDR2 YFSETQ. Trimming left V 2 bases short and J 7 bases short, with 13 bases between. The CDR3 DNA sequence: TGCGCCAGCAGCTTCGGACAGTCGGGAGAGCAGTACTTC. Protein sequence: CASSFGQSGEQYF.

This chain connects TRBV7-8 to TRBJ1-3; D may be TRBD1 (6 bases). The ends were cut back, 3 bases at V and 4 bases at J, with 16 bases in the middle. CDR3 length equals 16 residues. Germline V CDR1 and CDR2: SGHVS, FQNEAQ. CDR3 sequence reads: CASSLPRGLGGNTIYF. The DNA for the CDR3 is TGTGCCAGCAGCTTGCCGCGGGGGCTGGGGGGAAACACCATATATTTT. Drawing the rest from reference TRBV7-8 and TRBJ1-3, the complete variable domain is GAGVSQSPRYKVAKRGQDVALRCDPISGHVSLFWYQQALGQGPEFLTYFQNEAQLDKSGLPSDRFFAERPEGSVSTLKIQRTQQEDSAVYLCASSLPRGLGGNTIYFGEGSWLTVV.